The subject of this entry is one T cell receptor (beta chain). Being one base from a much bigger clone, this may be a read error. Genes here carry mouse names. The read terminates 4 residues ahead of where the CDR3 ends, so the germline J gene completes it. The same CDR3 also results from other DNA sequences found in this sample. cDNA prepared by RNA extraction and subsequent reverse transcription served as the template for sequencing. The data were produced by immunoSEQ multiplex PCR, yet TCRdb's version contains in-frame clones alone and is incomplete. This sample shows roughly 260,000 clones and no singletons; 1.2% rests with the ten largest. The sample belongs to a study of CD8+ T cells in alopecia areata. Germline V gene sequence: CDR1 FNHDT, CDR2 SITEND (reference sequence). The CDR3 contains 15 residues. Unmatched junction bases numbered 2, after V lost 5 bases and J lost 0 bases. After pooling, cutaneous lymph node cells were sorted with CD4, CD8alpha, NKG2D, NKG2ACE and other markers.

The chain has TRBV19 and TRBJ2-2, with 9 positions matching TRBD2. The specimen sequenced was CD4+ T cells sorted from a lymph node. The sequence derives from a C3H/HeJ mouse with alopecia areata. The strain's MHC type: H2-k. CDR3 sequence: CASSRLGANTGQLYF. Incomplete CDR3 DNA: TGTGCCAGCAGCAGACTGGGGGCAAACACCGGG.